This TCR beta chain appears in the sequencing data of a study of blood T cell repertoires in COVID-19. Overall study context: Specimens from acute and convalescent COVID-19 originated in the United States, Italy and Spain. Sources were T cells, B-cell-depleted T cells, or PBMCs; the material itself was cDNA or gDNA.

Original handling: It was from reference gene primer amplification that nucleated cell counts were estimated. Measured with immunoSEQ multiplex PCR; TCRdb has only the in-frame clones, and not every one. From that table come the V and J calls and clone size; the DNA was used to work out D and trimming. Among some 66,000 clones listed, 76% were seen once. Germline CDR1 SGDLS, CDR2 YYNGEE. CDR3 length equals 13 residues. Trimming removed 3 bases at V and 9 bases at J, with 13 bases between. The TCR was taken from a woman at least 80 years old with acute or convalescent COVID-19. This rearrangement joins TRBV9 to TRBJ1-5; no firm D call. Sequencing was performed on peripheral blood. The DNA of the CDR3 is TGTGCCAGCAGCGCCTCCCAGTCAGGGCCCCAGCATTTT. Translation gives CASSASQSGPQHF.